This is a list of T cell receptor beta chains from one sample in a study of blood T cell repertoires in COVID-19. The data were produced by immunoSEQ multiplex PCR, yet TCRdb's version contains in-frame clones alone and is incomplete. The sample comprises 200,000 to 250,000 clones, around 87% of which are singletons, and approximately 3.8% rests with the top ten. Sequencing was done on a sample of PBMCs or T cells enriched from blood (not recorded which). The source of these receptors is a woman younger than 30 in a cohort exposed to, infected with or recovered from COVID-19 (not recorded which). Each CDR3 is given with its conserved first and last residue. A D gene is named only where the DNA matches it firmly. A row's size may be missing; if present it is once, few, many or a size class.

v_call	j_call	clone_size	d_call	cdr3_aa	cdr3_nt
TRBV24-1	TRBJ2-7	NA	NA	CATSDPNRVYEQYF	TGTGCCACCAGTGATCCGAACAGGGTTTACGAGCAGTACTTC
TRBV7-3	TRBJ2-1	NA	TRBD1	CASSPTGPDNEQFF	TGTGCCAGTTCCCCGACAGGGCCTGACAATGAGCAGTTCTTC
TRBV21-1	TRBJ2-7	NA	NA	CASSVFDEQYF	TGTGCCAGCAGCGTATTCGACGAGCAGTACTTC
TRBV6-5	TRBJ1-1	once	NA	CASSYSIGPGGTEAFF	TGTGCCAGCAGTTACTCGATAGGTCCGGGAGGGACTGAAGCTTTCTTT
TRBV2	TRBJ2-3	NA	TRBD2	CASYREDDTDTQYF	TGTGCCAGCTACCGGGAGGATGACACAGATACGCAGTATTTT
TRBV7-8	TRBJ1-5	NA	TRBD1	CASSFPGQGVNQPQHF	TGTGCCAGCAGTTTCCCGGGACAGGGTGTCAATCAGCCCCAGCATTTT
TRBV5-1	TRBJ2-5	NA	NA	CASSLEGQGRRETQYF	TGCGCCAGCAGCTTGGAGGGGCAGGGGCGTAGAGAGACCCAGTACTTC
TRBV6-5	TRBJ1-2	NA	TRBD1	CASEGDRAIYGYTF	TGTGCCAGCGAAGGGGACAGGGCGATCTATGGCTACACCTTC
TRBV11-3	TRBJ1-1	NA	NA	CASSSETGLMNTEAFF	TGTGCCAGCAGCTCGGAGACAGGCCTCATGAACACTGAAGCTTTCTTT
TRBV6-1	TRBJ1-2	NA	TRBD1	CASSESGQGDPLYGYTF	TGTGCCAGCAGTGAAAGTGGACAGGGAGATCCCCTCTATGGCTACACCTTC
TRBV15	TRBJ1-3	NA	NA	CATSRGGLTGNTIYF	TGTGCCACCAGCAGAGGCGGCCTTACCGGAAACACCATATATTTT
TRBV14	TRBJ2-3	NA	TRBD2	CASSQDSGASTDTQYF	TGTGCCAGCAGCCAAGATAGCGGGGCTAGCACAGATACGCAGTATTTT
TRBV6-1	TRBJ1-2	NA	NA	CASSEATGSNYGYTF	TGTGCCAGCAGTGAAGCTACAGGGTCAAACTATGGCTACACCTTC
TRBV2	TRBJ1-1	NA	NA	CASTYQNTEAFF	TGTGCCAGCACCTATCAGAACACTGAAGCTTTCTTT
TRBV7-8	TRBJ2-2	few	NA	CASRLRGGTGELFF	TGTGCCAGCAGATTAAGGGGGGGCACCGGGGAGCTGTTTTTT
TRBV6-1	TRBJ2-2	once	NA	CASSEANWGLNTGELFF	TGTGCCAGCAGTGAAGCGAATTGGGGGCTTAACACCGGGGAGCTGTTTTTT
TRBV6-5	TRBJ1-2	NA	NA	CASSYLGRQGYTF	TGTGCCAGCAGTTACCTCGGACGACAGGGCTACACCTTC
TRBV5-1	TRBJ1-1	once	NA	CASSPSTEMNTEAFF	TGCGCCAGCAGCCCGTCGACGGAGATGAACACTGAAGCTTTCTTT
TRBV14	TRBJ2-7	once	TRBD2	CASSQASGSYEQYF	TGTGCCAGCAGCCAAGCTAGCGGGAGCTACGAGCAGTACTTC
TRBV27	TRBJ1-1	NA	TRBD1	CASSPVAGGLNTEAFF	TGTGCCAGCAGCCCGGTGGCAGGGGGATTGAACACTGAAGCTTTCTTT
TRBV5-1	TRBJ2-6	NA	NA	CASSFWPPGANVLTF	TGCGCCAGCAGCTTCTGGCCACCCGGGGCCAACGTCCTGACTTTC
TRBV29-1	TRBJ2-7	NA	NA	CSVSGISYEQYF	TGCAGCGTTTCGGGGATCTCCTACGAGCAGTACTTC
TRBV9	TRBJ2-1	NA	TRBD1	CASSTWADRGTNEQFF	TGTGCCAGCAGCACTTGGGCGGACAGGGGGACCAATGAGCAGTTCTTC
TRBV7-6	TRBJ2-1	NA	NA	CASSPQGWFDNEQFF	TGTGCCAGCAGCCCCCAGGGATGGTTTGACAATGAGCAGTTCTTC
TRBV2	TRBJ1-2	NA	NA	CASSERAGYGYTF	TGTGCCAGCAGTGAAAGGGCGGGATATGGCTACACCTTC
TRBV11-2	TRBJ2-5	NA	TRBD2	CASSPGIAGEQETQYF	TGTGCCAGCAGCCCGGGGATAGCGGGGGAGCAAGAGACCCAGTACTTC
TRBV5-6	TRBJ2-7	NA	TRBD2	CASSRGTRGDEGEQYF	TGTGCCAGCAGCAGAGGGACTAGGGGGGACGAGGGCGAGCAGTACTTC
TRBV5-6	TRBJ1-3	NA	NA	CASSRGLNSGNTIYF	TGTGCCAGCAGCCGTGGACTCAACTCTGGAAACACCATATATTTT
TRBV4-1	TRBJ1-4	once	TRBD1	CASRPTGQGRSLFF	TGCGCCAGCAGACCCACGGGACAGGGTCGTTCTCTGTTTTTT
TRBV3-1/TRBV3-2	TRBJ2-1	NA	TRBD1	CASSQDRGGQGVYGLASYNEQFF	TGTGCCAGCAGCCAAGATAGGGGGGGACAGGGTGTATACGGGCTAGCGTCTTACAATGAGCAGTTCTTC
TRBV6-5	TRBJ2-2	NA	NA	CASSYFLSPRTGELFF	TGTGCCAGCAGTTACTTCCTTTCGCCTAGGACCGGGGAGCTGTTTTTT
TRBV24-1	TRBJ2-1	NA	TRBD2	CATSDPTSGKRSEQFF	TGTGCCACCAGTGACCCGACTAGCGGGAAGCGGAGTGAGCAGTTCTTC
TRBV18	TRBJ2-3	NA	TRBD2	CASSPKTPDIPGTTDTDTQYF	TGTGCCAGCTCACCAAAAACACCGGATATTCCCGGGACTACCGACACAGATACGCAGTATTTT
TRBV5-1	TRBJ1-1	few	NA	CASFADEDTEAFF	TGCGCCAGCTTTGCCGACGAGGACACTGAAGCTTTCTTT
TRBV18	TRBJ1-1	NA	NA	CASSPKLVGGGTEAFF	TGTGCCAGCTCACCGAAATTAGTGGGGGGAGGTACTGAAGCTTTCTTT
TRBV25-1	TRBJ2-2	NA	NA	CASSEAQGRNTGELFF	TGTGCCAGCAGTGAGGCCCAGGGTCGAAACACCGGGGAGCTGTTTTTT
TRBV7-2	TRBJ1-3	NA	NA	CASSLDPRNTIYF	TGTGCCAGCAGCTTAGACCCTAGAAACACCATATATTTT
TRBV19	TRBJ2-5	NA	NA	CASNGIYQETQYF	TGTGCCAGTAATGGCATCTACCAAGAGACCCAGTACTTC
TRBV6-5	TRBJ2-7	NA	TRBD1	CASTRGLGSYEQYF	TGTGCCAGCACTAGGGGGCTCGGCTCCTACGAGCAGTACTTC
TRBV29-1	TRBJ1-1	NA	NA	CSVGSRATLEAFF	TGCAGCGTTGGAAGCAGGGCGACCCTGGAAGCTTTCTTT
TRBV2	TRBJ1-1	NA	NA	CASNLDGVMNTEAFF	TGTGCCAGCAACTTAGACGGAGTCATGAACACTGAAGCTTTCTTT